This section outlines one T cell receptor (beta chain) sequence together with its context. The data were taken from a study of cytomegalovirus exposure and HLA in healthy donors. PCR was performed using 60 Vbeta and 13 Jbeta primers. Generated by immunoSEQ multiplex PCR, the TCRdb table keeps only in-frame clones and is missing some. In total, the table holds under 150,000 clones. Trimming took 0 bases from V and 10 from J; bases not matched to a gene: 8. Germline CDR1 and CDR2: LGHNA and YSLEER. The CDR3 length is 15 residues. The receptor comes from a woman aged 35 to 49 in good health and CMV-seronegative. The sample taken for sequencing was PBMCs. The V gene is TRBV4-3, the J gene TRBJ2-1, with 8 positions matching TRBD2. CDR3: CASSQERGGGLEQFF. The CDR3 DNA sequence: TGCGCCAGCAGCCAAGAGCGGGGCGGGGGGCTAGAGCAGTTCTTC.